In its sample, the clone carrying this T cell receptor beta chain was seen a few times. Its antigen is not identified. TCRdb re-analysed the RT-PCR reads in MiXCR, keeping a single row per CDR3 protein. The table lists about 580,000 distinct CDR3 sequences, 14% of them singletons, with 11% in the top ten. The data originate from a study of response to subunit inactivated influenza vaccine. Study observations and caveats: Seasonal influenza vaccination, on each occasion, was suggested by the authors to recruit few new T cells.

Germline V gene sequence: CDR1 LGHDT, CDR2 YNNKEL (reference sequence). The CDR3 is made up of 16 amino acids. V lost 4 bases and J lost 7; bases outside the gene matches: 11. The starting material was PBMCs from blood, obtained less than 13 days after vaccination. The TCR comes from a man aged 45-60 years who received an inactivated influenza vaccine. This rearrangement joins TRBV3-1 to TRBJ2-7, with 12 bases matching TRBD2. The CDR3 DNA reads TGTGCCAGCAGCCGGACTAGCGGGAACTATATGGGGGAGCAGTACTTC. Translated: CASSRTSGNYMGEQYF.